This entry lists 26 T cell receptor beta chains sequenced from one sample in a study of blood T cell repertoires in COVID-19. Using immunoSEQ multiplex PCR, the repertoire was profiled, and TCRdb retains in-frame clones only, with some absent. The sample comprises about 210,000 clones, about 82% of which are singletons, and around 2.5% rests with the top ten. Input material: peripheral blood. These receptors all stem from a woman in her 70s with COVID-19, enrolled during active disease.

This sequence joins TRBV5-1 and TRBJ2-2, with 10 bases fitting TRBD2. Germline CDR1 reads SGHRS; CDR2 reads YFSETQ. The CDR3 loop spans 16 amino acids. Trimming took 1 base from V and 8 from J; bases not matched to a gene: 8. Written as DNA, the CDR3 is TGCGCCAGCAGCTTGTTCTCTAGCGGGAGTTCTGGGGAGCTGTTTTTT. This encodes CASSLFSSGSSGELFF.

The V and J genes are TRBV5-6 and TRBJ1-3; TRBD1 agrees at 10 bases. This CDR3 is 17 amino acids long. With 4 bases clipped from V and 0 bases from J, the junction kept 7 bases outside the gene matches. CDR1 is SGHDT, CDR2 YYEEEE, per germline. As DNA, the CDR3 is TGTGCCAGCAGCCTCGGGACAGGGGACTACTCTGGAAACACCATATATTTT. Its protein product is CASSLGTGDYSGNTIYF.

V gene TRBV4-2 combines with J gene TRBJ2-2, with 7 nucleotides matching TRBD1. CDR3 length equals 13 residues. Germline V gives CDR1 LGHNA, CDR2 YNFKEQ. V trimming: 1 base; J trimming: 7 bases; junction bases outside the gene matches: 0. The CDR3 DNA reads as TGTGCCAGCAGCCAAGGACAGGGCGGGGAGCTGTTTTTT. Protein: CASSQGQGGELFF.

The gene calls are TRBV7-8 and TRBJ1-1; 9 positions agree with TRBD1. Germline V gene sequence: CDR1 SGHVS, CDR2 FQNEAQ. The CDR3 runs 16 residues. J lost 3 bases, V lost 6 bases, and 11 bases had no gene match. The CDR3 is CASRPTGGPRDTEAFF. The CDR3 DNA sequence: TGTGCCAGCAGGCCTACAGGGGGCCCTAGGGACACTGAAGCTTTCTTT.

This rearrangement joins TRBV3-1 (or the pseudogene TRBV3-2) to TRBJ2-2; TRBD2 might be the D (6 bases). V lost 4 bases and J 0 bases, leaving 12 bases between the germline ends. The CDR3 runs to 16 residues. Germline CDR1 LGHDT, CDR2 YNNKEL (reference sequence). The CDR3 nucleotides are TGTGCCAGCAGCCGAGGGGACTCCCCGAACACCGGGGAGCTGTTTTTT. Its protein is CASSRGDSPNTGELFF.

This chain links TRBV4-1 with TRBJ1-6, with 7 bases that match TRBD1. This CDR3 has 15 amino acids. The germline CDR1 and CDR2 sequences are MGHRA and YSYEKL. The J segment lost 9 bases and the V segment lost 0 bases, leaving 5 bases of the junction unmatched. The CDR3 region is CASSQETGTSSPLHF. The CDR3, as DNA: TGCGCCAGCAGCCAAGAGACAGGGACGAGTTCACCCCTCCACTTT.

This chain uses TRBV5-1 with TRBJ2-2, with 7 bases fitting TRBD1. CDR3 size: 14 residues. V shed 0 bases, J shed 4 bases, and the junction held 0 bases outside the gene matches. Germline V lookup: CDR1 SGHRS, CDR2 YFSETQ. The CDR3 region has the DNA TGCGCCAGCAGCTTGGACAGGGGCACCGGGGAGCTGTTTTTT. It encodes CASSLDRGTGELFF.

This chain joins TRBV30 and TRBJ2-7; the D gene is possibly TRBD2 (6 bases). V was trimmed by 8 bases and J by 0 bases, leaving 11 bases between them. There are 12 residues in the CDR3. Per the germline V gene, CDR1 is GTSNPN and CDR2 is SVGIG (reference sequence). DNA for the CDR3: TGTGCCGGAGGGACGTTCTCCTACGAGCAGTACTTC. It encodes CAGGTFSYEQYF.

The gene calls are TRBV19 and TRBJ2-3; 7 bases are a match to TRBD1. Germline V gives CDR1 LNHDA, CDR2 SQIVND (reference sequence). The V and J ends lost 7 bases and 3 bases, in that order; junction bases with no gene match: 13. The CDR3 spans 16 residues. The CDR3 nucleotides are TGTGCCAGTACCCGGACAGGTGGTTTGCGGACAGATACGCAGTATTTT. It encodes CASTRTGGLRTDTQYF.

J is TRBJ2-3 and V is TRBV9; a possible D gene is TRBD1 (6 bases). V lost 2 bases and J lost 0, with 10 bases in between. Per the germline V gene, CDR1 is SGDLS and CDR2 is YYNGEE. The CDR3 spans 15 residues. CDR3 nucleotide sequence: TGTGCCAGCAGCGTCACGGGGACAAGCACAGATACGCAGTATTTT. It encodes CASSVTGTSTDTQYF. The entire variable domain, with the rest obtained from reference TRBV9 and TRBJ2-3, is as follows: DSGVTQTPKHLITATGQRVTLRCSPRSGDLSVYWYQQSLDQGLQFLIQYYNGEERAKGNILERFSAQQFPDLHSELNLSSLELGDSALYFCASSVTGTSTDTQYFGPGTRLTVL.

V is TRBV2 and J is TRBJ2-2, with 7 nucleotides matching TRBD2. This CDR3 contains 13 residues. After removal of 8 bases from V and 2 bases from J, the junction contained 2 bases not matched to a gene. The V gene's germline CDR1 is SNHLY and CDR2 FYNNEI. This CDR3 is CASRGENTGELFF. As DNA, the CDR3 is TGTGCCAGCCGGGGGGAAAACACCGGGGAGCTGTTTTTT. Supplemented by reference TRBV2 and TRBJ2-2, the full variable domain reads EPEVTQTPSHQVTQMGQEVILRCVPISNHLYFYWYRQILGQKVEFLVSFYNNEISEKSEIFDDQFSVERPDGSNFTLKIRSTKLEDSAMYFCASRGENTGELFFGEGSRLTVL.

The chain recombines TRBV5-1 with TRBJ1-1; 8 nucleotides align to TRBD1. V was clipped by 4 bases and J by 1 base; unmatched bases: 6. Germline CDR1 and CDR2: SGHRS and YFSETQ. The CDR3 loop spans 15 amino acids. The CDR3 loop is CASSTLDRGNTEAFF. CDR3 DNA sequence: TGCGCCAGCAGCACCTTAGACAGGGGGAACACTGAAGCTTTCTTT.

This clone has just one count. The chain is built from TRBV6-5 and TRBJ1-4; perhaps TRBD1 as D (6 bases). The CDR3 contains 13 residues. Germline V lookup: CDR1 MNHEY, CDR2 SVGAGI. Between the trimmed V and J ends, which lost 7 bases and 6 bases, there was a span of 12 bases. The CDR3 coding sequence is TGTGCCAGCACGAGGGGGGGTCATGAAAAACTGTTTTTT. Translating gives CASTRGGHEKLFF.

This chain uses TRBV3-1 (or the pseudogene TRBV3-2) with TRBJ2-7, with D perhaps matching TRBD2 (5 bases). Trimming took 1 base from V and 5 from J, leaving 6 bases between them. CDR1 and CDR2 from the germline V gene are LGHDT and YNNKEL (reference sequence). The CDR3 runs 12 residues. The CDR3 nucleotides read TGTGCCAGCAGCCAAGTGGAGGACGAGCAGTACTTC. This encodes CASSQVEDEQYF.

This rearrangement joins TRBV7-2 to TRBJ2-5, with D possibly matching TRBD2 (6 bases). V was trimmed by 2 bases and J by 5 bases, leaving 21 bases between them. The CDR3 sequence is 17 residues long. Germline CDR1 SGHTA, CDR2 FQGNSA. The DNA for the CDR3 is TGTGCCAGCAGCTTATTCGGCGGGGTGCCTTTAGGGGAGACCCAGTACTTC. Its translation: CASSLFGGVPLGETQYF.

The chain is built from TRBV27 and TRBJ1-5; a weak D match, TRBD1 (5 bases). The germline gives CDR1 MNHEY, CDR2 SMNVEV (reference sequence). The CDR3 spans 16 residues. V gave up 2 bases and J gave up 2 bases, with 13 bases separating them. Here the CDR3 reads CASSLGAARGNQPQHF. CDR3 coding DNA: TGTGCCAGCAGTTTAGGGGCAGCCAGAGGCAATCAGCCCCAGCATTTT.

The V and J genes are TRBV4-1 and TRBJ2-3, with 7 bases lining up with TRBD2. CDR3 size: 17 residues. V lost 4 bases to trimming and J lost 1 base; unmatched junction nucleotides: 11. Germline CDR1 MGHRA, CDR2 YSYEKL. The CDR3 bases are TGCGCCAGCAGCCCCCTGGCCCGTGCGGGGGGCACAGATACGCAGTATTTT. Protein sequence: CASSPLARAGGTDTQYF.

This clone was seen a single time. The rearrangement uses TRBV7-9 and TRBJ2-2, with 11 bases lining up with TRBD1. CDR3 length equals 18 residues. V gave up 4 bases and J gave up 5 bases; unmatched junction bases: 12. From germline, CDR1 is SEHNR and CDR2 FQNEAQ (reference sequence). CDR3 DNA sequence: TGTGCCAGCAGCTATACTCCCGGACAGGGGGCGTGGACCGGGGAGCTGTTTTTT. Translated: CASSYTPGQGAWTGELFF.

This clone was observed a handful of times. The V and J genes are TRBV6-4 and TRBJ2-1, with D perhaps TRBD1 (5 bases). V was trimmed by 2 bases and J by 8 bases, leaving 22 bases between them. The CDR3 consists of 17 residues. The germline gives CDR1 MRHNA, CDR2 SNTAGT. The CDR3 DNA is TGTGCCAGCAGTGACCGACAGACACTTTTGGCTGGGGATGAGCAGTTCTTC. Translated, it gives CASSDRQTLLAGDEQFF.

This clone was observed a few times. This chain joins TRBV5-1 and TRBJ1-1, with D unresolved. The germline CDR1 and CDR2 sequences are SGHRS and YFSETQ. The V and J ends lost 4 bases and 4 bases respectively, with 14 bases between them. The CDR3 totals 14 residues. The CDR3 spells CASSPVTSSTEAFF. The DNA for the CDR3 is TGCGCCAGCAGCCCAGTTACATCTTCCACTGAAGCTTTCTTT.

The chain couples TRBV28 to TRBJ2-3; 9 bases line up with TRBD2. The germline V gene encodes CDR1 MDHEN and CDR2 SYDVKM. Trimming cost V 4 bases and J 3 bases; bases outside gene matches: 5. The CDR3 totals 15 residues. CDR3 coding DNA: TGTGCCAGCAGTTATAGCGGGAGCGCGACAGATACGCAGTATTTT. As protein: CASSYSGSATDTQYF.

The chain is built from TRBV28 and TRBJ1-1; no clear D gene. The V gene's germline CDR1 is MDHEN and CDR2 SYDVKM. Deletions cut 6 bases from V and 1 base from J, with 15 bases between. The CDR3 extends over 15 amino acids. The CDR3 DNA is TGTGCCAGCAGGATATCAGACACCTGGAACACTGAAGCTTTCTTT. Protein sequence: CASRISDTWNTEAFF.

V and J are TRBV12-5 and TRBJ1-4; 7 bases line up with TRBD1. CDR3 size: 14 residues. Germline CDR1 is LGHNT and CDR2 is FRNRAP. With 5 bases clipped from V and 8 bases from J, the junction kept 8 bases outside the gene matches. This CDR3 is CASGPTGLGEKLFF. CDR3 coding DNA: TGTGCTAGTGGTCCGACAGGGTTGGGGGAAAAACTGTTTTTT.

The chain combines TRBV5-4 with TRBJ2-1, with TRBD2 matching 9 bases. Germline V CDR1 and CDR2: SGHNT, YYREEE (reference sequence). The CDR3 runs 15 residues. J was trimmed by 10 bases and V by 0 bases; bases with no gene match: 8. This CDR3 reads CASSLDRGGAWEQFF. In DNA, the CDR3 is TGTGCCAGCAGCTTGGACCGCGGGGGGGCCTGGGAGCAGTTCTTC.

The chain uses TRBV7-2 and TRBJ1-1, with TRBD1 as a possible D gene (6 bases). CDR3 size: 15 residues. V was shortened by 4 bases and J by 7 bases, with 19 bases between the two germline ends. Germline V lookup: CDR1 SGHTA, CDR2 FQGNSA. CDR3 protein: CASSSALGDTGEAFF. DNA for the CDR3: TGTGCCAGCAGCTCCGCCCTAGGGGACACTGGTGAAGCTTTCTTT.

The chain carries TRBV19 and TRBJ1-5, with no clear D. The V gene's germline CDR1 is LNHDA and CDR2 SQIVND (reference sequence). The CDR3 length is 16 residues. The V and J ends lost 4 bases and 8 bases respectively, with 21 bases between them. CDR3 sequence (DNA): TGTGCCAGTAGTAAGTCTATGGTGGAGAGTATCAAGCCCCAGCATTTT. Translated, it gives CASSKSMVESIKPQHF.